Below, one TCR beta chain is given with its context. Its specificity is not known. 13 Jbeta primers and 60 Vbeta primers were used for the PCR. The protocol was immunoSEQ multiplex PCR, while the TCRdb copy is restricted to in-frame clones and leaves out a portion. The sample totals roughly 200,000 clones; its top ten clones hold more than 0.95%. This sample is part of a study of cytomegalovirus exposure and HLA in healthy donors. On the study more broadly: Membership in the Caucasian-associated ancestry cluster was found for about four fifths of nearly 400 genotyped donors.

The V and J ends lost 7 bases and 2 bases respectively, with 14 bases between them. The CDR3 has 14 residues. Germline CDR1 is SGHVT and CDR2 is SQSDAQ. Regarding the study as a whole: Data from an earlier analysis indicated that most TCR beta V segments were productive either about 87% or about 30% of the time. Immune exposure was documented only through CMV serostatus.

This chain joins TRBV7-4 and TRBJ1-2; maybe TRBD1 (6 bases). The specimen sequenced was PBMCs. The clonotype originates from a girl aged 2-10 years in good health and CMV-seropositive. CDR3 region: CASTVDSENYGYTF. The CDR3 DNA follows: TGTGCCAGCACCGTGGACAGCGAGAACTATGGCTACACCTTC.